Listed below are T cell receptor beta chains from one sample, sequenced in a study of T cells in Graves' hyperthyroidism and ophthalmopathy. A single record per CDR3 protein comes from TCRdb applying MiXCR to the multiplex PCR reads. Seen here are roughly 360,000 distinct CDR3 sequences, roughly 12% observed once, and the top ten hold roughly 20%. The source material was blood. These receptors were taken from a man aged 30-40 years with Graves' hyperthyroidism that later progressed to Graves' ophthalmopathy. Both conserved end residues are part of each CDR3. The D gene is left open where the match is weak. Size is omitted from some rows. Given values are once, few, many or a class for expanded clones.

TRBV4-1	TRBJ1-6	few	NA	CASSQAGTISSPLHF	TGCGCCAGCAGCCAAGCCGGGACTATCAGTTCACCCCTCCACTTT
TRBV9	TRBJ2-3	few	TRBD2	CASSVRGGTDSQYF	TGTGCCAGCAGCGTACGGGGGGGCACAGATTCGCAGTATTTT
TRBV6-5	TRBJ1-1	many	NA	CASSYSDGFGEAFF	TGTGCCAGCAGTTACTCAGATGGGTTCGGTGAAGCTTTCTTT
TRBV28	TRBJ1-5	many	NA	CASLLTGLGANQPQHF	TGTGCCAGCCTCCTTACAGGGTTGGGGGCCAATCAGCCCCAGCATTTT
TRBV20-1	TRBJ1-1	many	NA	CSARGTEWNTEAFF	TGCAGTGCTAGGGGTACAGAATGGAACACTGAAGCTTTCTTT
TRBV10-1	TRBJ1-4	few	NA	CASSEGQQPEKLFF	TGCGCCAGCAGTGAGGGACAGCAACCCGAAAAACTGTTTTTT
TRBV6-2/TRBV6-3	TRBJ2-1	few	NA	CASSKRGSTSYNEQFF	TGTGCCAGCAGTAAACGGGGCTCCACGTCCTACAATGAGCAGTTCTTC
TRBV10-3	TRBJ1-1	few	TRBD1	CAISASGQGGSYTEAFF	TGTGCCATCAGTGCCAGCGGACAGGGGGGATCGTACACTGAAGCTTTCTTT
TRBV2	TRBJ1-2	many	NA	CASAAPAGYGYTF	TGTGCCAGCGCAGCCCCGGCAGGCTATGGCTACACCTTC
TRBV10-3	TRBJ1-2	NA	NA	CAIRPTGSESNGYTF	TGTGCCATCAGACCGACAGGCAGCGAATCGAATGGCTACACCTTC